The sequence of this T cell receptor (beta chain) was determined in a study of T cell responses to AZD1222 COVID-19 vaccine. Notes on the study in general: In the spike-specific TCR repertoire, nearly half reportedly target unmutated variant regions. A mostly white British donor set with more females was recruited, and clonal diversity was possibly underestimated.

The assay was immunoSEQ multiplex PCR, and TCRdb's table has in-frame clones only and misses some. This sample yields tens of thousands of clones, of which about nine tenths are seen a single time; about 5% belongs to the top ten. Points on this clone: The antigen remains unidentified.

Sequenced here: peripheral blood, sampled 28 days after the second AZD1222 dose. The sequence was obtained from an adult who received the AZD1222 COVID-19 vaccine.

Here the CDR3 DNA reads TGTGCCAGCAGTTTAAGAGGTTGGGTGGAAATCTCAGGCAATCAGCCCCAGCATTTT. This gives the protein CASSLRGWVEISGNQPQHF. The V and J genes are TRBV28 and TRBJ1-5; D call uncertain. Germline values: CDR1 MDHEN, CDR2 SYDVKM. Trimming left V 2 bases short and J 2 bases short, with 22 bases between. CDR3 length: 19 amino acids.